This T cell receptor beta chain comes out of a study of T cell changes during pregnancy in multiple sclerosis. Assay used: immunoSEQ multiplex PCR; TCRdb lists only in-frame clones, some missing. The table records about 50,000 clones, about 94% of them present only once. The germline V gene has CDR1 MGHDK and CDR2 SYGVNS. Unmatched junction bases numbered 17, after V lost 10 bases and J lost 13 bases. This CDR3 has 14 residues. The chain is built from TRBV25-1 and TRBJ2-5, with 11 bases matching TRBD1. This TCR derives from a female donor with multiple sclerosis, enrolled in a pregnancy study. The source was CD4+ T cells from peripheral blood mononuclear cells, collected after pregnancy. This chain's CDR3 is CATDRTGGQGPLYF. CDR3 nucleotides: TGTGCCACCGACCGGACAGGGGGCCAGGGGCCCCTGTACTTC.